A single T cell receptor (beta chain) is shown here with its context. The assay was immunoSEQ multiplex PCR, and TCRdb's table has in-frame clones only and misses some. Of 120,000 or so clones listed, about 88% were seen once; the top ten hold roughly 1.4%. This entry is derived from a study of blood T cell repertoires in COVID-19. Germline assignment: CDR1 LGHNA and CDR2 YNFKEQ. The CDR3 is made up of 13 amino acids. Trimming removed 5 bases from V and 4 bases from J, with 11 bases in between. The sequence was collected from a human donor in a cohort sampled during active COVID-19. The sequencing sample was made of peripheral blood. The V gene is TRBV4-2, the J gene TRBJ1-2, with D tentatively TRBD1 (6 bases). In DNA, the CDR3 is TGTGCCAGCAGCTTAGGGGACACCTATGGCTACACCTTC. It is translated as CASSLGDTYGYTF.